This T cell receptor beta chain was sequenced during a study of identical twins. Carrying unique molecular identifiers, the cDNA also gained a universal primer site through template switching. TCRdb recomputed calls from the 5' RACE reads with MiXCR, one row per CDR3 protein. This table holds roughly 350,000 distinct CDR3 sequences, 9% to 10% found once. Losses at the gene ends were 2 bases for V and 4 bases for J; bases not matched to a gene: 4. In germline, CDR1 is LGHDT, CDR2 YNNKEL (reference sequence). The CDR3 consists of 14 residues. The TCR comes from a woman aged 50 to 60 in good health. Specimen: naive T cells sorted from blood. The chain couples TRBV3-1 to TRBJ2-5; TRBD1 matches at 7 bases. CDR3 region: CASSQLGGAETQYF. Here the CDR3 DNA reads TGTGCCAGCAGCCAATTAGGGGGCGCAGAGACCCAGTACTTC.